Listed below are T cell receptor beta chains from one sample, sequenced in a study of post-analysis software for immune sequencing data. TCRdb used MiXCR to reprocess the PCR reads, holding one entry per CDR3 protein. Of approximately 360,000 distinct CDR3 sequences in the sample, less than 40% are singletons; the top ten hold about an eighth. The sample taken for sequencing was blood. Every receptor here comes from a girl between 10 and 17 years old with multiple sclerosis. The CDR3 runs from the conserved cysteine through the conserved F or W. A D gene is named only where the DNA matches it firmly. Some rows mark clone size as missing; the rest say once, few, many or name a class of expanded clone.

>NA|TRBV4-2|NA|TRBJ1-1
TGTGCCAGCAGCCAAGATTGGGGGACTGAAGCTTTCTTT
CASSQDWGTEAFF
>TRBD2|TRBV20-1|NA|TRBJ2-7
TGCAGTGCCCTGAGGGAAAAACCGGGACTAGCGGGAGAGGGCGAGCAGTACTTC
CSALREKPGLAGEGEQYF
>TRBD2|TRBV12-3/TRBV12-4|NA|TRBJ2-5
TGTGCCAGCACCCTGGGGGGGGAAGGACAAGAGACCCAGTACTTC
CASTLGGEGQETQYF
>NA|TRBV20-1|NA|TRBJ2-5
TGCAGTGCTAGAGTCAATGGGGGACCGGAGACCCAGTACTTC
CSARVNGGPETQYF
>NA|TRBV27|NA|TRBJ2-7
TGTGCCAGCAGTTTCCCCGGGGCGTACGAGCAGTACTTC
CASSFPGAYEQYF
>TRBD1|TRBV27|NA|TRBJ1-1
TGTGCCAGCAGTCAAAACAGGGGGAACACTGAAGCTTTCTTT
CASSQNRGNTEAFF
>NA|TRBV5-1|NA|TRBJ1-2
TGCGCCAGCAGCTTTGGAGGGGTAGGCTATGGCTACACCTTC
CASSFGGVGYGYTF
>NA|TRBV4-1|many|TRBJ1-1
TGCGCCAGCAGCGGCAGCCAAGTCGGGCCCCCGGGAGCTTTCTTT
CASSGSQVGPPGAFF
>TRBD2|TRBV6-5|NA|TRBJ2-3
TGTGCCAGCAGTTACTCGTTCGGTCCCACTAGCGGGAGTCCAGATACGCAGTATTTT
CASSYSFGPTSGSPDTQYF
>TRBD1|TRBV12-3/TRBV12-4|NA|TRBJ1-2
TGTGCCAGCAGTCAATGGACAGGGGGCGGCTACACCTTC
CASSQWTGGGYTF
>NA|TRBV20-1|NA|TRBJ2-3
TGCAGTGCTAGTCTGGCGGGGCAGAGCACAGATACGCAGTATTTT
CSASLAGQSTDTQYF
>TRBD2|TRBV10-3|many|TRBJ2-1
TGTGCCATCCTAGCGGGGGGGCTTAATGAGCAGTTCTTC
CAILAGGLNEQFF
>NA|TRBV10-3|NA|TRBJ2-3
TGTGCCATCGGGTCTAGAGACACAGATACGCAGTATTTT
CAIGSRDTDTQYF
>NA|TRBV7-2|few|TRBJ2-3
TGTGCCAGCAGCTTACAGGGGATCAGCACAGATACGCAGTATTTT
CASSLQGISTDTQYF
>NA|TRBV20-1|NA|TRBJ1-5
TGCAGTGCTAGAGTCCGGGGGGCTAAGAATCAGCCCCAGCATTTT
CSARVRGAKNQPQHF
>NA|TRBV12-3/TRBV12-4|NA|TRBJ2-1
TGTGCCAGCAGTAGTCGACTGGTAGATTTTAGCTCCTACAATGAGCAGTTCTTC
CASSSRLVDFSSYNEQFF
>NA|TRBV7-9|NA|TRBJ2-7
TGTGCCAGCAGCTTAGCAGCAGGGGCCACCTACGGGCAGTACTTC
CASSLAAGATYGQYF
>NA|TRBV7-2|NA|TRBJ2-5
TGTGCCAGCAGCTTAACTCCTCCGGGACCCCAAACAGGAGAGACCCAGTACTTC
CASSLTPPGPQTGETQYF
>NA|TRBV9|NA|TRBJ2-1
TGTGCCAGCAGCCAAAAGGGGATGGATTCCTCCTACAATGAGCAGTTCTTC
CASSQKGMDSSYNEQFF
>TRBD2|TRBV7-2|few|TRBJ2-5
TGTGCCAGCAGGCCAACGGGAGGCGAGACCCAGTACTTC
CASRPTGGETQYF
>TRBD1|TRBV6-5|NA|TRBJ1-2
TGTGCCAGCAGCTATGGGGACAGACGTTATGGCTACACCTTC
CASSYGDRRYGYTF
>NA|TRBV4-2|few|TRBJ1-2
TGTGCCAGCAGCCAAGATCTATCGGGGGGCCGTAACTATGGCTACACCTTC
CASSQDLSGGRNYGYTF
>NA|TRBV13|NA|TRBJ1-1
TGTGCCAGCAGCTTCGGGGTTACGGGCAGGAACACTGAAGCTTTCTTT
CASSFGVTGRNTEAFF
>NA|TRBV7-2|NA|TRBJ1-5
TGTGCCAGCAGCTTGGTGGGACCCAATCAGCCCCAGCATTTT
CASSLVGPNQPQHF
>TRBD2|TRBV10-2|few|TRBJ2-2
TGCGCCAGCCTTAAGTCCGGGACTAGCGGGGGCCCGGGCACCGGGGAGCTGTTTTTT
CASLKSGTSGGPGTGELFF